The text below deals with one TCR beta chain. As yet, its antigen is unknown. The CDR3 is 15 residues long. V gave up 7 bases and J gave up 4 bases, with 19 bases separating them. Germline V gene lookup returns CDR1 LNHNV and CDR2 YYDKDF (reference sequence). The sample is drawn from a study of prognosis after radiotherapy for stage I lung cancer. Study-level points and caveats: Any tumor specificity that the expanded TCR clones may have had was not determined.

Multiplex PCR, run in two rounds, amplified TCR beta CDR3 from genomic DNA. TRBV and TRBJ genes each had their own specific primers in first-round PCR. One entry per CDR3 protein, called by TCRdb with MiXCR from the multiplex PCR reads. The sample has roughly 13,000 distinct CDR3 sequences, roughly 38% seen once; the top ten hold 40% to 45%. This receptor was obtained from a donor aged 50 or older with non-small cell lung cancer. This material consisted of PBMCs, taken before or after stereotactic body radiation therapy (not recorded which). This chain joins TRBV15 and TRBJ1-2, with unresolved D. CDR3 amino acids: CATIREGWAAYGYTF. In DNA, the CDR3 is TGTGCCACCATTAGAGAAGGATGGGCAGCCTATGGCTACACCTTC. The full variable domain, completed using reference TRBV15 and TRBJ1-2, is DAMVIQNPRYQVTQFGKPVTLSCSQTLNHNVMYWYQQKSSQAPKLLFHYYDKDFNNEADTPDNFQSRRPNTSFCFLDIRSPGLGDTAMYLCATIREGWAAYGYTFGSGTRLTVV.